Sequencing of this T cell receptor (beta chain) was carried out in a study of blood T cell repertoires in COVID-19. Libraries were prepared by immunoSEQ multiplex PCR; TCRdb keeps only in-frame clonotypes and omits some of them. The table has more than 300,000 clones, under 95% seen once. The V and J ends lost 3 bases and 2 bases, in that order; junction bases with no gene match: 3. This CDR3 contains 14 residues. Per the germline V gene, CDR1 is SGDLS and CDR2 is YYNGEE. The study assigned cohorts using participant-reported clinical history. The specimen was PBMCs or T cells enriched from blood (not recorded which). This sequence was found in a woman aged 25 to 39 who had recovered from COVID-19. The V gene is TRBV9, the J gene TRBJ2-7; 9 positions agree with TRBD1. DNA for the CDR3: TGTGCCAGCAGCGCCGGACAGGGGCCCTACGAGCAGTACTTC. Its protein is CASSAGQGPYEQYF.